This T cell receptor beta chain derives from a study of T cell repertoires in cytomegalovirus infection. A remark on this clonotype: As yet, its antigen is unknown.

One entry per CDR3 protein, called by TCRdb with MiXCR from the reads. The table has 7,100 or so distinct CDR3 sequences, approximately 58% seen once. The specimen sequenced was PBMCs, sequenced either directly or after in vitro stimulation (not recorded which). The receptor's source is a human donor in good health (CMV status not recorded). Some clones in this sample may be carry-over from other donors' samples.

CDR3 amino acids: CASSPSERDTQYF. In nucleotides, the CDR3 is TGCGCCAGCAGCCCGTCCGAGAGAGATACGCAGTATTTT. The chain employs TRBV4-1 and TRBJ2-3; D not resolved. The length of the CDR3 is 13 residues. Germline assignment: CDR1 MGHRA and CDR2 YSYEKL. Trimming cost V 4 bases and J 5 bases, with 10 bases left between them.